This is a list of T cell receptor beta chains from one sample in a study of T cells after yellow fever vaccination. TCRdb re-called the 5' RACE reads with MiXCR, one entry per CDR3 protein. This table holds approximately 550,000 distinct CDR3 sequences, around 21% found once. The sequences come from PBMCs, collected 15 days after the yellow fever booster vaccination. The receptor set was obtained from a man in his thirties or forties who received the YFV17D yellow fever vaccine. Both conserved end residues are trimmed from each CDR3. Fields, in order: V gene, CDR3 protein.

TRBV19 | ASSRGVYSNQPQH
TRBV7-9 | ASSLGGPFDNYGYT
TRBV5-6 | ASSLMLVAGHNEQF
TRBV5-1 | ASSQYPDRRGSPLH
TRBV29-1 | TCGMRETQY
TRBV7-9 | ASSFKGASGTNEQF
TRBV7-2 | ASSATLGVWGTGELF
TRBV5-4 | ASSPGYTDTQY
TRBV7-9 | ASSLQEQF
TRBV7-2 | ASSLMGLAPNEQF
TRBV28 | ASMDRGYLDTQY
TRBV6-1 | ASSEAY
TRBV28 | ASSFLSAGQETQY
TRBV11-2 | ASSRSGNLGGTGELF
TRBV6-2/TRBV6-3 | ASSLTSGITYEQY
TRBV5-1 | ASSKNTGYEQY
TRBV11-2 | ASSRTGTNEKLF
TRBV6-2/TRBV6-3 | ASRTGGNNEQF
TRBV7-3 | ASSLSRAGGYYNEQF
TRBV11-3 | ASSNRGRGTDTQY
TRBV6-1 | ASSGSDRGDEQY
TRBV7-2 | ASSFPEGPGTDTQY
TRBV12-3/TRBV12-4 | ASRNSSGGIRIAKNIQY
TRBV15 | ATSPGYSYNEQF
TRBV10-3 | AASTGRAQPQH
TRBV7-7 | ASSLKWTSGSVEQETQY
TRBV5-1 | ASSYRTGRLETQY
TRBV20-1 | SARGGTSGADTQY
TRBV18 | ASSPPGPLYEQY
TRBV12-3/TRBV12-4 | ASSLLEGIGGYT
TRBV20-1 | SASGWPGEQY
TRBV27 | ASSFTSGSKQY
TRBV5-1 | ASSFLAPSGNEQF